These 21 T cell receptor beta chains were sequenced from one sample in a study of cytomegalovirus exposure and HLA in healthy donors. 60 Vbeta and 13 Jbeta primers were used in PCR. Data came from immunoSEQ multiplex PCR; TCRdb stores just in-frame clones and leaves some out. The sample holds approximately 160,000 clones, roughly four fifths seen once. The sequenced sample was PBMCs. All receptors derive from a woman between 18 and 30 years old in good health and CMV-seronegative.

V is TRBV19 and J is TRBJ1-1; unclear D gene. Germline V CDR1 and CDR2: LNHDA, SQIVND (reference sequence). The CDR3 covers 15 residues. Trimming removed 3 bases from V and 0 bases from J, with 11 bases in between. DNA for the CDR3: TGTGCCAGTAGTATTTCTGGCAGATTGAACACTGAAGCTTTCTTT. As protein: CASSISGRLNTEAFF.

The gene calls are TRBV7-3 and TRBJ2-5, with TRBD1 matching 12 bases. Gene TRBJ2-7 matches the end of the DNA better, so the J call may be wrong. This CDR3 contains 16 residues. Germline lookup yields CDR1 SGHTA and CDR2 FQGTGA. The CDR3 DNA is TGTGCCAGCAGAACACCGGGACAGGGGGCCTCCTACGAGCAGTACTTC. Residues: CASRTPGQGASYEQYF.

A note on this clone: One end of the junction fails to match germline, which may point to a read error. The rearrangement joins TRBV7-8 to TRBJ2-7; TRBD1 matches at 7 bases. CDR1 and CDR2 (germline): SGHVS, FQNEAQ. The CDR3 length is 16 residues. CDR3 bases: TGTGCCGGCAGCTTATACCGACAGGGTGGCTCCTACGAGCAGTACTTC. It encodes CAGSLYRQGGSYEQYF.

As regards this clone: The same CDR3 can be traced to other DNA sequences in this sample. The J gene is TRBJ2-7, the V gene TRBV30, with 7 nucleotides matching TRBD2. V shed 2 bases and J 2 bases; nucleotides not matched to a gene: 6. CDR1 and CDR2 from the germline V gene are GTSNPN and SVGIG (reference sequence). The CDR3 has 14 residues. CDR3 nucleotides: TGTGCCTGGAGTCCCGGGACTACAACCTACGAGCAGTACTTC. Translating gives CAWSPGTTTYEQYF.

This rearrangement joins TRBV13 to TRBJ2-7, with 7 bases lining up with TRBD1. The CDR3 is made up of 14 amino acids. Germline V CDR1 and CDR2: PRHDT, FYEKMQ (reference sequence). J was trimmed by 6 bases and V by 5 bases; bases with no gene match: 10. Written as DNA, the CDR3 is TGTGCCAGCAGCACCACGACAGGGCCCGGCGAGCAGTACTTC. Protein sequence: CASSTTTGPGEQYF.

The rearrangement links TRBV4-1 to TRBJ2-1; 9 bases fit TRBD2. This CDR3 contains 19 residues. The V gene's germline CDR1 is MGHRA and CDR2 YSYEKL. V shed 0 bases, J shed 2 bases, and the junction held 11 bases outside the gene matches. CDR3 coding DNA: TGCGCCAGCAGCCAAGAACAAGGGGTCGCGGGAGGGCCCTACAATGAGCAGTTCTTC. Residues: CASSQEQGVAGGPYNEQFF.

This clone was recorded a few times. The CDR3 spells CASSESINPPLETQYF. The CDR3 region has the DNA TGTGCCAGCAGTGAATCTATCAACCCCCCCCTCGAGACCCAGTACTTC. The chain combines TRBV25-1 with TRBJ2-5; no reliable D call. Germline V gene lookup returns CDR1 MGHDK and CDR2 SYGVNS. The CDR3 loop spans 16 amino acids. V dropped 1 base and J dropped 5 bases, with 17 bases sitting between them.

This clone was counted once. The chain uses TRBV11-2 and TRBJ2-3; 8 bases are shared with TRBD1. V trimming: 4 bases; J trimming: 5 bases; junction bases outside the gene matches: 14. This CDR3 is 17 amino acids long. Germline loops: CDR1 SGHAT, CDR2 FQNNGV. As DNA, the CDR3 is TGTGCCAGCAGCTCCGACAGGGGTGGCCCCAGGGTAGATACGCAGTATTTT. Its translation: CASSSDRGGPRVDTQYF.

The chain couples TRBV5-1 to TRBJ2-1; 9 positions agree with TRBD1. The V segment lost 0 bases and the J segment 1 base; nucleotides outside the gene matches: 5. Germline V gene sequence: CDR1 SGHRS, CDR2 YFSETQ. This CDR3 is built from 17 residues. This CDR3 is CASSLGQGVRSYNEQFF. Here the CDR3 DNA reads TGCGCCAGCAGCTTGGGACAGGGGGTTCGGTCCTACAATGAGCAGTTCTTC.

The rearrangement uses TRBV10-1 and TRBJ2-2; a weak D match, TRBD2 (7 bases). V was cut by 2 bases and J by 2 bases, with 21 bases left in between. The V gene's germline CDR1 is WNHNN and CDR2 SYGVQD (reference sequence). CDR3 length: 19 amino acids. As DNA, the CDR3 is TGCGCCAGCAGTGAGGGTCGGGGGGCCTCTAATCCTAACACCGGGGAGCTGTTTTTT. Protein sequence: CASSEGRGASNPNTGELFF.

V usage is TRBV23-1 and J usage is TRBJ2-7; the D gene is possibly TRBD1 (7 bases). TRBV23-1 counts as an open reading frame of uncertain function. The germline V and J ends were trimmed by 1 base and 2 bases, with 24 bases remaining between them. The CDR3 has 19 amino acids. CDR3 amino acids: CASSQFGSGGGTAAYEQYF. CDR3 in DNA: TGCGCCAGCAGTCAATTTGGGTCTGGGGGCGGGACAGCCGCCTACGAGCAGTACTTC.

This clone came up once. The rearrangement links TRBV5-4 to TRBJ1-2; 7 bases align to TRBD1. After removal of 4 bases from V and 5 bases from J, the junction contained 2 bases not matched to a gene. The CDR3 extends over 12 amino acids. Germline values: CDR1 SGHNT, CDR2 YYREEE (reference sequence). CDR3 sequence reads: CASSGTEYGYTF. The CDR3, as DNA: TGTGCCAGCAGCGGGACAGAGTATGGCTACACCTTC.

The chain is built from TRBV5-4 and TRBJ1-2; 8 nucleotides agree with TRBD1. Per the germline V gene, CDR1 is SGHNT and CDR2 is YYREEE (reference sequence). The CDR3 is made up of 15 amino acids. The junction had 5 bases not matched to a gene; V was cut back by 2 bases and J by 2 bases. For the CDR3, the DNA is TGTGCCAGCAGCTTCGGACAGGGTGCCAACTATGGCTACACCTTC. Its translation is CASSFGQGANYGYTF.

V usage is TRBV6-6 and J usage is TRBJ2-7; 7 nucleotides match TRBD2. Germline lookup yields CDR1 MNHNY and CDR2 SVGAGI (reference sequence). The V segment lost 2 bases and the J segment 0 bases; nucleotides outside the gene matches: 7. The length of the CDR3 is 16 residues. For the CDR3, the DNA is TGTGCCAGCAGTTACCGGGCCGAGCGGGGCTCCTACGAGCAGTACTTC. This translates into CASSYRAERGSYEQYF.

The genes are TRBV6-1 and TRBJ1-2; TRBD1 aligns across 7 bases. V lost 4 bases and J lost 8; bases outside the gene matches: 13. Germline loops: CDR1 MNHNS, CDR2 SASEGT. The CDR3 runs 15 residues. The CDR3 coding sequence is TGTGCCAGCAGTGGCTCGACAGGGAGAGGGGACGGCTACACCTTC. Its protein is CASSGSTGRGDGYTF.

As concerns this clone: A read error may produce the germline difference seen at one junction end. The sample carries other DNA sequences with the same CDR3. CDR3 DNA: TGTGCCAGCTCACAGATGGACAGGAACAACGAGCAGTTCTTC. Protein: CASSQMDRNNEQFF. This chain links TRBV18 with TRBJ2-1; 7 nucleotides align to TRBD1. Germline V CDR1 and CDR2: KGHSH, LQKENI. CDR3 size: 14 residues.

The genes are TRBV7-9 and TRBJ1-2; D gene unclear. The CDR3 covers 12 residues. V lost 3 bases and J lost 2, with 4 bases in between. The germline gives CDR1 SEHNR, CDR2 FQNEAQ (reference sequence). The DNA for the CDR3 is TGTGCCAGCAGCTTCGGGAACTATGGCTACACCTTC. The encoded protein is CASSFGNYGYTF.

V is TRBV28 and J is TRBJ2-2, with a possible D match to TRBD1 (6 bases). Germline V lookup: CDR1 MDHEN, CDR2 SYDVKM. The CDR3 extends over 13 amino acids. The CDR3 DNA follows: TGTGCTACCGTACAGGGGAACACCGGGGAGCTGTTTTTT. The encoded protein is CATVQGNTGELFF.

This sequence joins TRBV5-1 and TRBJ2-7; possible D gene TRBD2, 5 bases. Germline values: CDR1 SGHRS, CDR2 YFSETQ. Trimming cost V 4 bases and J 6 bases, with 17 bases left between them. The CDR3 is made up of 14 amino acids. CDR3 DNA sequence: TGCGCCAGCAGCACCCGGGGTTTCCGTCTCGAGCAGTACTTC. It is translated as CASSTRGFRLEQYF.

This chain uses TRBV6-5 with TRBJ2-5; 13 bases map to TRBD2. Germline trimming cut 6 bases from V and 11 bases from J; bases unmatched to any gene: 12. Germline V CDR1 and CDR2: MNHEY, SVGAGI. This CDR3 is built from 15 residues. CDR3 in DNA: TGTGCCAGCAGCGGGACTAGCGGGGCCGCGGGGGAGCAGTACTTC. Residues: CASSGTSGAAGEQYF.

The J gene is TRBJ2-7, the V gene TRBV11-2; tentative D call: TRBD1 (5 bases). The CDR3 length is 12 residues. Germline V gene sequence: CDR1 SGHAT, CDR2 FQNNGV. V was shortened by 4 bases and J by 6 bases, with 10 bases between the two germline ends. The CDR3 reads CASSSQGVEQYF. For the CDR3, the DNA is TGTGCCAGCAGCTCCCAGGGTGTCGAGCAGTACTTC.